This is a list of T cell receptor beta chains from one sample in a study of T cell repertoires in cytomegalovirus infection. TCRdb re-called the reads through MiXCR, storing one row per CDR3 protein. The data contain 250,000 to 300,000 distinct CDR3 sequences, 15% to 20% of them singletons. Source material: CD8+ T cells from PBMCs. These receptors came from a human donor in good health (CMV status not recorded). Some clones in this sample may be carry-over from other donors' samples. CDR3s include the opening cysteine and the closing phenylalanine or tryptophan.

>TRBV11-3|TRBJ2-3
CASSLEDRPTDTQYF
>TRBV7-9|TRBJ1-2
CASSAPRQGAWDGYTF
>TRBV11-3|TRBJ2-1
CASSSTTIREQFF
>TRBV7-2|TRBJ2-7
CASSPGIRGQGRIIGEQYF
>TRBV29-1|TRBJ2-3
CSVDRISTDTQYF
>TRBV28|TRBJ1-2
CASSLSPGGQGYSYGYTF
>TRBV7-2|TRBJ2-7
CASSQGTSGGTYEQYF
>TRBV7-9|TRBJ1-1
CASSSPSRVDTEAFF
>TRBV6-2/TRBV6-3|TRBJ2-1
CASRDNEQFF
>TRBV6-2/TRBV6-3|TRBJ2-2
CASSYSLAAGELFF
>TRBV12-3/TRBV12-4|TRBJ2-1
CASSPPPYNEQFF
>TRBV7-6|TRBJ1-3
CASSLGITLQGNTIYF
>TRBV2|TRBJ1-1
CVSSVGQLNTEAFF
>TRBV2|TRBJ2-6
CATVNRGSGANVLTF
>TRBV6-2/TRBV6-3|TRBJ2-7
CASSYSGTGSPYEQYF
>TRBV7-9|TRBJ2-5
CASSPRTYKETQYF
>TRBV7-8|TRBJ1-6
CASSSQGNSPLHF
>TRBV7-2|TRBJ2-5
CASSWAGAQETQYF
>TRBV5-4|TRBJ2-1
CASSPEVGGSYNEQFF
>TRBV28|TRBJ1-6
CASTPPGGWNSPLHF
>TRBV7-9|TRBJ2-3
CASSLATGGRTDTQYF
>TRBV15|TRBJ2-3
CATSRDQGREDTQYF
>TRBV12-3/TRBV12-4|TRBJ2-7
CASENRQGAPYEQYF
>TRBV6-5|TRBJ2-3
CASSPTGAGDTQYF
>TRBV7-9|TRBJ2-7
CASSTPGASSYEQYF
>TRBV12-3/TRBV12-4|TRBJ1-1
CASRSDRRSTEAFF
>TRBV12-3/TRBV12-4|TRBJ1-4
CASSFPETGVEEKLFF
>TRBV7-9|TRBJ2-7
CASSKTIQGSHEQYF
>TRBV29-1|TRBJ1-1
CSVERSGWLNTEAFF
>TRBV20-1|TRBJ2-7
CSALGVLAGHSTSYEQYF
>TRBV7-6|TRBJ1-1
CASSTRGQGVHEAFF
>TRBV7-2|TRBJ2-7
CASSGAVGPGPYEQYF
>TRBV6-2/TRBV6-3|TRBJ2-7
CASSYIGEQYF
>TRBV7-9|TRBJ1-2
CASSLASNGYTF
>TRBV19|TRBJ2-7
CASRDWEKGSYEQYF
>TRBV7-9|TRBJ2-1
CASFLGGEVQFF
>TRBV12-3/TRBV12-4|TRBJ1-2
CASRPHPEDYGYTF
>TRBV19|TRBJ1-5
CASSIFTNQPQHF
>TRBV6-1|TRBJ2-6
CASGGDRGSGANVLTF
>TRBV5-5|TRBJ1-2
CASSRGQGEGYGYTF
>TRBV6-1|TRBJ2-1
CASSEAVWSQTSGGDEQFF
>TRBV4-1|TRBJ2-7
CASSPGLATYEQYF
>TRBV15|TRBJ1-5
CATRKDFPHQPQHF
>TRBV7-8|TRBJ2-7
CASSKNPGSGREQYF
>TRBV2|TRBJ1-2
CATSATGIGYTF
>TRBV27|TRBJ1-5
CASSLFPQQPQHF
>TRBV14|TRBJ2-4
CASSAPPKNIQYF
>TRBV14|TRBJ1-2
CASSQEHINYGYTF
>TRBV5-6|TRBJ2-7
CASSLGGYVEHEQYF
>TRBV4-1|TRBJ1-1
CASSQPYGQRRDAFF
>TRBV10-3|TRBJ2-3
CAISEPASERTDTQYF
>TRBV27|TRBJ2-1
CASSLRRGKYNEQFF
>TRBV27|TRBJ2-3
CASTPREEDRTDTQYF
>TRBV28|TRBJ2-3
CASRLESELTDTQYF
>TRBV6-6|TRBJ1-1
CASSYAWTENTEAFF